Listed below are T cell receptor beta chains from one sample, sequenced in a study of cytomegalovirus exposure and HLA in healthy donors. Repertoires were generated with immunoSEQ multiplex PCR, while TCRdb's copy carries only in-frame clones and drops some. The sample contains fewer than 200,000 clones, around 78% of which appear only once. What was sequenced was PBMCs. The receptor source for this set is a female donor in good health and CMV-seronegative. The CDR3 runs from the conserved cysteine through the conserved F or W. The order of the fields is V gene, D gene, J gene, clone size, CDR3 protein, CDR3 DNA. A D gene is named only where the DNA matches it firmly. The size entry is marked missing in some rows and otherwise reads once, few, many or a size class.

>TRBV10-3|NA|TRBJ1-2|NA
CATSNISRQRGYTF
TGTGCCACCTCTAATATTTCGAGACAAAGGGGCTACACCTTC
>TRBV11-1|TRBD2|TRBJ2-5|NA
CASSRGLQETQYF
TGTGCCAGCAGCCGGGGACTACAAGAGACCCAGTACTTC
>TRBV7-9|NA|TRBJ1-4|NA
CASSSQGVATNEKLFF
TGTGCCAGCAGCTCCCAAGGGGTTGCAACTAATGAAAAACTGTTTTTT
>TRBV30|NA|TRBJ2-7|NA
CAWSEIRLTGRGREQYF
TGTGCCTGGAGTGAAATTCGTTTGACAGGTCGTGGTAGAGAGCAGTACTTC
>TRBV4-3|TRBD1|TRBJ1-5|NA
CASSQDVAGGTYNQPQHF
TGCGCCAGCAGCCAAGATGTTGCAGGGGGGACGTATAATCAGCCCCAGCATTTT
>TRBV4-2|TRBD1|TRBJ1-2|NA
CASSQDLQGAPYGYTF
TGTGCCAGCAGCCAAGATCTCCAGGGGGCGCCCTATGGCTACACCTTC
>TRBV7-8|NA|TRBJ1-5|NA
CASSLARGIRAVSNQPQHF
TGTGCCAGCAGCTTAGCGCGGGGCATAAGGGCAGTCAGCAATCAGCCCCAGCATTTT
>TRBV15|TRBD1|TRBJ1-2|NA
CATSRDISTGYGYTF
TGTGCCACCAGCAGAGATATATCGACAGGGTATGGCTACACCTTC
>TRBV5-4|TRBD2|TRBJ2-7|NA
CASSSGTSGSYEQYF
TGTGCCAGCAGCTCCGGGACTAGCGGAAGCTACGAGCAGTACTTC
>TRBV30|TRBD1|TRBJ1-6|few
CAWDSGTGFSPLHF
TGTGCCTGGGACTCAGGGACAGGGTTCTCACCCCTCCACTTT
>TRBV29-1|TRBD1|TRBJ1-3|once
CSAAPRTGRGNTIYF
TGCAGCGCTGCCCCTCGGACAGGGAGGGGAAACACCATATATTTT
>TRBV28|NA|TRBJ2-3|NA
CASSEDSSTDTQYF
TGTGCCAGCAGTGAGGACTCAAGCACAGATACGCAGTATTTT
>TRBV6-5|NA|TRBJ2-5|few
CASSYEFVAEETQYF
TGTGCCAGCAGTTATGAGTTTGTGGCGGAGGAGACCCAGTACTTC
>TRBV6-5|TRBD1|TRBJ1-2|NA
CASTTTGDYYGYTF
TGTGCCAGCACCACGACAGGGGATTACTATGGCTACACCTTC
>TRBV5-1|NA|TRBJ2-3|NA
CASSLGVGSTDTQYF
TGCGCCAGCAGCTTGGGTGTCGGGAGCACAGATACGCAGTATTTT
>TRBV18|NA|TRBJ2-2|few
CASSPPLGELFF
TGTGCCAGCTCACCCCCCCTCGGGGAGCTGTTTTTT
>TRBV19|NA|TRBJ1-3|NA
CASSIGAAAGNTIYF
TGTGCCAGTAGTATAGGGGCAGCAGCTGGAAACACCATATATTTT
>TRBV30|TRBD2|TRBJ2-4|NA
CAWSTHSGTSGIPKNSQYF
TGTGCCTGGAGTACACATTCCGGGACTAGCGGGATCCCCAAAAACAGTCAGTACTTC
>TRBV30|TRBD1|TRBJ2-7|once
CAWSGRWGTGGYEQYF
TGTGCCTGGAGCGGACGGTGGGGGACAGGGGGCTACGAGCAGTACTTC
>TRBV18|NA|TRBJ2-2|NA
CASSALQGGPGELFF
TGTGCCAGCTCAGCGTTACAGGGAGGGCCCGGGGAGCTGTTTTTT
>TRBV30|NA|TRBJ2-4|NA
CAWSRSGDVVKNIQYF
TGTGCCTGGAGCCGGTCGGGGGACGTTGTCAAAAACATTCAGTACTTC
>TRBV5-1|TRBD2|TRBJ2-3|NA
CASSLAGRVSDTQYF
TGCGCCAGCAGCTTGGCCGGGAGGGTGTCAGATACGCAGTATTTT
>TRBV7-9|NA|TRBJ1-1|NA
CASSLPPGDEAFF
TGTGCCAGCAGCTTACCACCGGGGGATGAAGCTTTCTTT
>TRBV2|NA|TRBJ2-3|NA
CASSVNTQYF
TGTGCCAGCAGTGTAAATACGCAGTATTTT
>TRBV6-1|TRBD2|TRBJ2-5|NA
CASSEWASGGSETQYF
TGTGCCAGCAGTGAATGGGCTAGCGGGGGCTCCGAGACCCAGTACTTC
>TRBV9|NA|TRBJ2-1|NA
CASSVAVSSYNEQFF
TGTGCCAGCAGCGTAGCTGTGAGCTCCTACAATGAGCAGTTCTTC
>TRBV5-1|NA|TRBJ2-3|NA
CASSRDTSTDTQYF
TGCGCCAGCAGCAGAGACACTAGCACAGATACGCAGTATTTT
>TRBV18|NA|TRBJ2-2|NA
CASIGPGTGELFF
TGTGCCAGCATCGGTCCCGGGACCGGGGAGCTGTTTTTT